Below, 27 T cell receptor beta chains from the same sample are listed, as sequenced in a study of response to subunit inactivated influenza vaccine. TCRdb called the RT-PCR reads again in MiXCR, with one record for every CDR3 protein. The sample carries hundreds of thousands of distinct CDR3 sequences, less than 10% recorded once. Here the sequenced sample was PBMCs from blood, taken 23 to 25 months after vaccination. These receptors originate from a man between 50 and 69 years old who received an inactivated influenza vaccine.

This clonotype showed up just a few times. The chain has TRBV29-1 and TRBJ2-7; D may be TRBD1 (5 bases). The CDR3 has 12 amino acids. Germline V gives CDR1 SQVTM, CDR2 ANQGSEA. Trimming took off 6 bases at V and 1 base at J, with 10 bases between the two ends. The CDR3 DNA reads TGCAGCGTCGTGGGGCAATCCTACGAGCAGTACTTC. It specifies CSVVGQSYEQYF.

This clonotype was counted only a few times. The chain joins TRBV20-1 to TRBJ2-5; tentatively, D is TRBD2 (7 bases). Trimming removed 5 bases at V and 4 bases at J, with 14 bases between. This CDR3 spans 13 amino acids. Germline CDR1 DFQATT, CDR2 SNEGSKA (reference sequence). CDR3 protein: CSAGRGGPETQYF. The CDR3 DNA reads as TGCAGTGCTGGGAGGGGGGGCCCAGAGACCCAGTACTTC.

This chain joins TRBV20-1 and TRBJ1-1, with TRBD1 matching over 8 bases. Per the germline V gene, CDR1 is DFQATT and CDR2 is SNEGSKA (reference sequence). Trimming at V came to 2 bases and at J to 7 bases, leaving 6 bases not matched to a gene. The CDR3 is made up of 13 amino acids. The CDR3 bases are TGCAGTGCTAGAAACAGGGGGGAACTTGAAGCTTTCTTT. This encodes CSARNRGELEAFF.

This clonotype has more than one count but fewer than ten. V is TRBV7-2 and J is TRBJ2-7; D is undetermined. Trimming cost V 6 bases and J 5 bases, with 14 bases left between them. This CDR3 has 13 amino acids. Germline CDR1 is SGHTA and CDR2 is FQGNSA. The DNA for the CDR3 is TGTGCCAGCAGTACTACCAGGCCCAACGAGCAGTACTTC. Translated: CASSTTRPNEQYF.

This chain joins TRBV5-1 and TRBJ2-5; D is unclear. Germline-derived CDR1 and CDR2 are SGHRS and YFSETQ. This CDR3 region has 15 residues. V lost 5 bases, J lost 1 base, and 15 bases lay in between. The CDR3: CASRGMERIQETQYF. Here the CDR3 DNA reads TGCGCCAGCAGAGGAATGGAACGGATCCAAGAGACCCAGTACTTC.

This clonotype was recorded many times. The chain joins TRBV3-1 to TRBJ2-2; 15 nucleotides line up with TRBD2. The germline V gene has CDR1 LGHDT and CDR2 YNNKEL (reference sequence). The CDR3 contains 15 residues. Trimming removed 5 bases from V and 7 bases from J; junction bases left unmatched: 2. The CDR3 DNA follows: TGTGCCAGCAGCTGGACTAGCGGGGGGGTCGGGGAGCTGTTTTTT. Translated: CASSWTSGGVGELFF.

Many counts were recorded for this clonotype. This chain links TRBV12-3 or TRBV12-4 with TRBJ1-2, with TRBD1 matching over 7 bases. V was pared by 5 bases and J by 4 bases, with 7 bases of the junction left unmatched. This CDR3 spans 14 amino acids. CDR3 bases: TGTGCCAGCAGTCCAAGTGGGACAGTCTATGGCTACACCTTC. It yields the protein CASSPSGTVYGYTF.

This clonotype was seen only a few times. The genes are TRBV5-1 and TRBJ2-2; TRBD1 aligns across 8 bases. This CDR3 contains 17 residues. Germline trimming cut 1 base from V and 4 bases from J; bases unmatched to any gene: 9. Germline CDR1 SGHRS, CDR2 YFSETQ. CDR3 sequence: CASSLSEDRGGTGELFF. The CDR3 DNA reads as TGCGCCAGCAGCTTGTCTGAAGACAGGGGCGGCACCGGGGAGCTGTTTTTT.

This clonotype has more than one count but fewer than ten. This chain joins TRBV19 and TRBJ1-5, with D possibly TRBD1 on 6 matching bases. V was shortened by 6 bases and J by 5 bases, with 11 bases between the two germline ends. CDR3 size: 13 residues. Germline V gene sequence: CDR1 LNHDA, CDR2 SQIVND (reference sequence). The CDR3 is CASSWEGDQPQHF. In DNA, the CDR3 is TGTGCCAGTAGCTGGGAGGGGGATCAGCCCCAGCATTTT.

In this sample, this clonotype turned up a few times. This sequence joins TRBV7-9 and TRBJ1-5; D unclear. CDR1 SEHNR and CDR2 FQNEAQ come from the germline V gene (reference sequence). This CDR3 region has 15 residues. V was cut by 5 bases and J by 0 bases, with 11 bases left in between. CDR3 nucleotides: TGTGCCAGCAGCCCTCTACGTTATAGCAATCAGCCCCAGCATTTT. It translates to CASSPLRYSNQPQHF. Variable domain in full (rest from reference TRBV7-9 and TRBJ1-5): DTGVSQNPRHKITKRGQNVTFRCDPISEHNRLYWYRQTLGQGPEFLTYFQNEAQLEKSRLLSDRFSAERPKGSFSTLEIQRTEQGDSAMYLCASSPLRYSNQPQHFGDGTRLSIL.

This clonotype showed up many times. The genes are TRBV14 and TRBJ2-5; 7 bases match TRBD1. This CDR3 region has 15 residues. The germline gives CDR1 SGHDN, CDR2 FVKESK. Losses at the gene ends were 4 bases for V and 2 bases for J; bases not matched to a gene: 7. The DNA for the CDR3 is TGTGCCAGCAGCCCATGGGGACAGCGGCAAGAGACCCAGTACTTC. It encodes CASSPWGQRQETQYF.

This clonotype was seen at least ten times. The gene calls are TRBV20-1 and TRBJ2-2; 7 nucleotides agree with TRBD1. V was clipped by 4 bases and J by 7 bases; unmatched bases: 6. From germline, CDR1 is DFQATT and CDR2 SNEGSKA (reference sequence). CDR3 length: 13 amino acids. CDR3 coding DNA: TGCAGTGCTAAGGGACAGCCCGACGGGGAGCTGTTTTTT. It yields the protein CSAKGQPDGELFF.

V usage is TRBV5-4 and J usage is TRBJ1-1, with a weak D call TRBD1 (5 bases). The germline V and J ends were trimmed by 4 bases and 3 bases, with 10 bases remaining between them. The CDR3 sequence is 13 residues long. CDR1 is SGHNT and CDR2 is YYREEE in the germline V gene (reference sequence). CDR3 region: CASSVRDDTEAFF. CDR3 nucleotides: TGTGCCAGCAGCGTCAGGGACGACACTGAAGCTTTCTTT.

This clonotype was counted ten times or more. The J gene is TRBJ2-7, the V gene TRBV28; 12 bases are shared with TRBD1. Per germline, CDR1 MDHEN and CDR2 SYDVKM. Unmatched junction bases numbered 8, after V lost 5 bases and J lost 6 bases. The CDR3 sequence is 15 residues long. The CDR3: CASSPLGQGASEQYF. The CDR3 DNA follows: TGTGCCAGCAGTCCTCTGGGACAGGGGGCGAGCGAGCAGTACTTC.

This clonotype was counted at least ten times. V gene TRBV5-1 combines with J gene TRBJ2-1; D uncertain. CDR3 size: 14 residues. Looked up from germline, CDR1 is SGHRS and CDR2 is YFSETQ. V lost 0 bases, J lost 8 bases, and 12 bases lay in between. CDR3 sequence (DNA): TGCGCCAGCAGCTTGGTTGGGTACATCCATGAGCAGTTCTTC. Translated, it gives CASSLVGYIHEQFF. Looking up the rest from reference TRBV5-1 and TRBJ2-1 gives the full variable domain: KAGVTQTPRYLIKTRGQQVTLSCSPISGHRSVSWYQQTPGQGLQFLFEYFSETQRNKGNFPGRFSGRQFSNSRSEMNVSTLELGDSALYLCASSLVGYIHEQFFGPGTRLTVL.

This clonotype was detected many times. The chain carries TRBV6-5 and TRBJ2-7; D is perhaps TRBD2 (5 bases). V was trimmed by 0 bases and J by 0 bases, leaving 6 bases between them. From germline, CDR1 is MNHEY and CDR2 SVGAGI. The CDR3 consists of 14 residues. The CDR3 nucleotides are TGTGCCAGCAGTTACTCTGGGAGCTCCTACGAGCAGTACTTC. Residues: CASSYSGSSYEQYF.

The V call is TRBV6-1, the J call TRBJ2-1; TRBD2 matches 8 bases. There are 18 residues in the CDR3. V dropped 6 bases and J dropped 0; count of bases not matched to a gene: 13. CDR1 is MNHNS, CDR2 SASEGT, per germline. In nucleotides, the CDR3 is TGTGCCAGCAGAAACCCGCCTGGACTAGCAGGCTCCTACAATGAGCAGTTCTTC. Translation gives CASRNPPGLAGSYNEQFF.

This clonotype came up many times. This chain uses TRBV20-1 with TRBJ1-1, with TRBD1 identical over 7 bases. This CDR3 is built from 13 residues. Germline CDR1 reads DFQATT; CDR2 reads SNEGSKA (reference sequence). J gave up 7 bases and V 0 bases, and 5 bases lay outside the gene matches. The CDR3 sequence is CSARDLQGNEAFF. The CDR3 bases are TGCAGTGCTAGAGATTTACAGGGGAATGAAGCTTTCTTT.

The J gene is TRBJ2-5, the V gene TRBV6-5, with 14 bases matching TRBD2. The V gene's germline CDR1 is MNHEY and CDR2 SVGAGI. Trimming removed 2 bases from V and 3 bases from J; junction bases left unmatched: 2. The CDR3 is made up of 16 amino acids. The CDR3 spells CASSYRLAGGEETQYF. The CDR3 region has the DNA TGTGCCAGCAGTTACCGACTAGCGGGGGGGGAAGAGACCCAGTACTTC.

In this sample, this clonotype turned up many times. The rearrangement uses TRBV18 and TRBJ2-1; a possible D gene is TRBD2 (6 bases). V gave up 3 bases and J gave up 7 bases, with 25 bases separating them. In germline, CDR1 is KGHSH, CDR2 LQKENI. CDR3 length equals 18 residues. CDR3 loop: CASSPFGGRTISRNEQFF. The CDR3 DNA is TGTGCCAGCTCACCGTTCGGGGGTAGGACTATTTCACGTAATGAGCAGTTCTTC.

The CDR3 spells CAISLVQGGTYEQYF. CDR3 DNA sequence: TGTGCCATCAGTCTGGTACAGGGTGGCACCTACGAGCAGTACTTC. The chain carries TRBV10-3 and TRBJ2-7; D is possibly TRBD1 (6 bases). CDR3 length equals 15 residues. V was shortened by 5 bases and J by 2 bases, with 16 bases between the two germline ends. Germline V gene sequence: CDR1 ENHRY, CDR2 SYGVKD.

This chain links TRBV20-1 with TRBJ2-3; maybe TRBD2 (5 bases). The V end lost 1 base, the J end lost 2 bases, and 16 bases lay between the germline ends. Germline assignment: CDR1 DFQATT and CDR2 SNEGSKA (reference sequence). The CDR3 totals 16 residues. In nucleotides, the CDR3 is TGCAGTGCTAGAGGTCCTACGAGCGGCTCCACAGATACGCAGTATTTT. Translation gives CSARGPTSGSTDTQYF.

The chain employs TRBV10-3 and TRBJ2-1; 8 nucleotides line up with TRBD1. Germline CDR1 is ENHRY and CDR2 is SYGVKD. The CDR3 covers 13 residues. V was clipped by 10 bases and J by 8 bases; unmatched bases: 10. In nucleotides, the CDR3 is TGTGCCACCACCAGGACAGGGCCCCATGAGCAGTTCTTC. It yields the protein CATTRTGPHEQFF.

V usage is TRBV12-3 or TRBV12-4 and J usage is TRBJ2-2, with 8 bases identical to TRBD1. The CDR3 extends over 15 amino acids. Germline trimming cut 7 bases from V and 7 bases from J; bases unmatched to any gene: 11. Here the CDR3 reads CASKSRTGRIGELFF. The CDR3 DNA reads as TGTGCCAGCAAATCCAGGACAGGGCGAATCGGGGAGCTGTTTTTT.

This clonotype was picked up many times. V usage is TRBV18 and J usage is TRBJ1-2; D remains ambiguous. CDR1 is KGHSH, CDR2 LQKENI, per germline. The CDR3 is made up of 15 amino acids. V was clipped by 3 bases and J by 6 bases, with 17 bases between them. CDR3 sequence reads: CASSPVTAADHGYTF. The CDR3 DNA follows: TGTGCCAGCTCACCGGTCACAGCAGCAGATCATGGCTACACCTTC. The full variable domain, completed using reference TRBV18 and TRBJ1-2, is NAGVMQNPRHLVRRRGQEARLRCSPMKGHSHVYWYRQLPEEGLKFMVYLQKENIIDESGMPKERFSAEFPKEGPSILRIQQVVRGDSAAYFCASSPVTAADHGYTFGSGTRLTVV.

This clonotype was seen only a few times. The chain is built from TRBV20-1 and TRBJ2-5; a weak D match, TRBD1 (5 bases). Trimming cost V 2 bases and J 3 bases, with 16 bases left between them. CDR1 is DFQATT, CDR2 SNEGSKA, per germline (reference sequence). The CDR3 length is 15 residues. CDR3 sequence (DNA): TGCAGTGCTAGAAGGGGCCCCTTAACAAAAGAGACCCAGTACTTC. Translation: CSARRGPLTKETQYF.

J is TRBJ2-3 and V is TRBV12-3 or TRBV12-4, with D possibly matching TRBD2 (5 bases). The CDR3 sequence is 16 residues long. Trimming took 4 bases from V and 0 from J, leaving 14 bases between them. The CDR3 protein is CASSWARRSSTDTQYF. DNA for the CDR3: TGTGCCAGCAGTTGGGCTAGGAGGTCTAGCACAGATACGCAGTATTTT.